This TCR beta chain was identified during a study of blood T cell repertoires in COVID-19. The V end was cut by 1 base, the J end by 8 bases, with 11 bases between. CDR1 is MNHEY, CDR2 SVGAGI, per germline. This CDR3 spans 13 amino acids. Profiled with immunoSEQ multiplex PCR; TCRdb holds only in-frame clones, not every one. The repertoire holds some 10,000 clones, with around 85% as singletons. The sample comprised peripheral blood. The rearrangement links TRBV6-5 to TRBJ1-2; D is perhaps TRBD1 (5 bases). This receptor was obtained from a man aged 55 to 70 with acute or convalescent COVID-19. The CDR3 spells CASSYFGGVGYTF. CDR3 nucleotides: TGTGCCAGCAGTTACTTTGGAGGGGTCGGCTACACCTTC.